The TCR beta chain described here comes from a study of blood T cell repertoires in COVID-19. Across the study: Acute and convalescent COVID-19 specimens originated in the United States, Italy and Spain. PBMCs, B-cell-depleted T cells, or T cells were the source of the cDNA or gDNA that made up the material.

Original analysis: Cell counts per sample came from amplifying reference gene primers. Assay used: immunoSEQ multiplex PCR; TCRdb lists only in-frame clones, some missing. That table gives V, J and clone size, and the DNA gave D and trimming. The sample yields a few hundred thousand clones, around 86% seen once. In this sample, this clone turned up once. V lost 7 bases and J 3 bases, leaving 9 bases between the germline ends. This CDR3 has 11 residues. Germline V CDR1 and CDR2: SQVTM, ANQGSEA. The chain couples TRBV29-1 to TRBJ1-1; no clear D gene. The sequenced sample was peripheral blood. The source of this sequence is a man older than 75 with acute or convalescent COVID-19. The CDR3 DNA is TGCAGCGCCTGGGGAGACACTGAAGCTTTCTTT. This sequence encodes CSAWGDTEAFF. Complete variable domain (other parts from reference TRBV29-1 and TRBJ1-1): SAVISQKPSRDICQRGTSLTIQCQVDSQVTMMFWYRQQPGQSLTLIATANQGSEATYESGFVIDKFPISRPNLTFSTLTVSNMSPEDSSIYLCSAWGDTEAFFGQGTRLTVV.